The 29 T cell receptor beta chains presented below share a single source sample, sequenced in a study of beta chain features in type 1 diabetes. Overall study findings and caveats: Significant though moderate, a shortening of TCRB CDR3s appeared in all four CD4+ subsets of Type 1 diabetes patients.

The study reverse transcribed the entire isolated RNA, so it sequenced expressed TCRB transcripts. Sequencing used immunoSEQ multiplex PCR; TCRdb keeps in-frame clones, though not all of them. The table records about 660,000 clones, 11% to 15% of them present only once. The antigens these receptors bind are not known. The sequenced sample was naive CD4+ T cells from blood. Receptors originate from a young man with type 1 diabetes.

This chain connects TRBV7-9 to TRBJ2-5, with D maybe TRBD2 (6 bases). The germline V and J ends were trimmed by 5 bases and 2 bases, with 21 bases remaining between them. The germline V gene has CDR1 SEHNR and CDR2 FQNEAQ (reference sequence). There are 17 residues in the CDR3. The CDR3 reads CASSTHYDRDLQETQYF. DNA for the CDR3: TGTGCCAGCAGCACGCACTACGATCGGGACTTGCAAGAGACCCAGTACTTC.

The chain couples TRBV11-2 to TRBJ2-7; no definite D call. CDR3 length: 14 amino acids. Looked up from germline, CDR1 is SGHAT and CDR2 is FQNNGV. V was trimmed by 1 base and J by 3 bases, leaving 10 bases between them. The CDR3 loop is CASSLVSHFYEQYF. CDR3 nucleotide sequence: TGTGCCAGCAGCTTAGTATCACACTTCTACGAGCAGTACTTC.

V gene TRBV5-4 combines with J gene TRBJ2-4, with TRBD2 as a possible D gene (6 bases). Trimming removed 0 bases from V and 0 bases from J, with 10 bases in between. CDR3 length: 16 amino acids. In germline, CDR1 is SGHNT, CDR2 YYREEE (reference sequence). The CDR3 sequence: CASSLAGGVAKNIQYF. As DNA, the CDR3 is TGTGCCAGCAGCTTGGCAGGCGGGGTAGCCAAAAACATTCAGTACTTC. Full variable domain (rest looked up from reference TRBV5-4 and TRBJ2-4): ETGVTQSPTHLIKTRGQQVTLRCSSQSGHNTVSWYQQALGQGPQFIFQYYREEENGRGNFPPRFSGLQFPNYSSELNVNALELDDSALYLCASSLAGGVAKNIQYFGAGTRLSVL.

This clone was seen a few times. J is TRBJ2-7 and V is TRBV15, with TRBD1 matching 11 bases. Germline CDR1 is LNHNV and CDR2 is YYDKDF (reference sequence). The J segment lost 3 bases and the V segment lost 0 bases, leaving 7 bases of the junction unmatched. The CDR3 length is 17 residues. The CDR3 region has the DNA TGTGCCACCAGCAGAGAGGGACCGGGACAGGGGGACTACGAGCAGTACTTC. Translating it yields CATSREGPGQGDYEQYF.

This clone was observed a few times. The chain joins TRBV6-1 to TRBJ2-5; D uncertain. V was cut by 0 bases and J by 3 bases, with 2 bases left in between. Germline CDR1 is MNHNS and CDR2 is SASEGT. CDR3 length: 12 residues. The CDR3: CASSEAEETQYF. The CDR3 bases are TGTGCCAGCAGTGAAGCAGAAGAGACCCAGTACTTC.

The V gene is TRBV4-1, the J gene TRBJ1-2, with D perhaps matching TRBD1 (5 bases). The CDR3 covers 14 residues. V dropped 1 base and J dropped 2 bases, with 8 bases sitting between them. Germline V gene lookup returns CDR1 MGHRA and CDR2 YSYEKL. The CDR3 region has the DNA TGCGCCAGCAGCCAAGCACCAGGGAACTATGGCTACACCTTC. It yields the protein CASSQAPGNYGYTF.

This chain links TRBV5-1 with TRBJ2-7; TRBD1 matches 7 bases. The length of the CDR3 is 15 residues. V gave up 4 bases and J gave up 7 bases; unmatched junction bases: 14. Germline V CDR1 and CDR2: SGHRS, YFSETQ. CDR3 bases: TGCGCCAGCAGCCGGGCCGGGACAGACCCTAGTGAGCAGTACTTC. Amino acids: CASSRAGTDPSEQYF.

This clone was found a few times. The rearrangement links TRBV25-1 to TRBJ1-1, with D unresolved. This CDR3 has 14 residues. Germline assignment: CDR1 MGHDK and CDR2 SYGVNS. V lost 5 bases and J 2 bases, leaving 12 bases between the germline ends. The CDR3, as DNA: TGTGCCAGCAGTCAGACATATGGCAACACTGAAGCTTTCTTT. Its protein product is CASSQTYGNTEAFF.

The chain joins TRBV9 to TRBJ2-7, with 8 bases lining up with TRBD2. This CDR3 has 17 amino acids. The junction had 17 bases not matched to a gene; V was cut back by 2 bases and J by 7 bases. Germline V gives CDR1 SGDLS, CDR2 YYNGEE. The CDR3 DNA is TGTGCCAGCAGCGTCTACCTTGACGGCTCCGGGAGGGATGAGCAGTACTTC. It is translated as CASSVYLDGSGRDEQYF.

This clone was recorded a few times. J is TRBJ2-7 and V is TRBV4-2, with D unresolved. Germline CDR1 LGHNA, CDR2 YNFKEQ. The CDR3 is 13 amino acids. V was clipped by 1 base and J by 5 bases, with 9 bases between them. The CDR3 region has the DNA TGTGCCAGCAGCCAAGGGCCGGATCACGAGCAGTACTTC. Protein: CASSQGPDHEQYF.

CDR3 bases: TGTGCCAGCAGCTACAGGGAATCCACAGATACGCAGTATTTT. Protein sequence: CASSYRESTDTQYF. The rearrangement links TRBV7-2 to TRBJ2-3, with a possible D match to TRBD1 (6 bases). The length of the CDR3 is 14 residues. Germline CDR1 is SGHTA and CDR2 is FQGNSA. The germline V and J ends were trimmed by 4 bases and 2 bases, with 10 bases remaining between them.

The chain joins TRBV5-1 to TRBJ2-3; 8 bases are shared with TRBD2. V shed 4 bases, J shed 8 bases, and the junction held 15 bases outside the gene matches. Germline V gene sequence: CDR1 SGHRS, CDR2 YFSETQ. CDR3 size: 16 residues. DNA of the CDR3: TGCGCCAGCAGCGATGAGACCGGGAGGGCCTTAGGTACGCAGTATTTT. Amino acid sequence: CASSDETGRALGTQYF.

The chain carries TRBV4-3 and TRBJ2-1; 11 bases fit TRBD2. Germline loops: CDR1 LGHNA, CDR2 YSLEER. The CDR3 covers 17 residues. V lost 5 bases and J lost 8; bases outside the gene matches: 14. The CDR3 coding sequence is TGCGCCAGCAGCAAAAGCCATCTAGCGGGGGGACCGGATGAGCAGTTCTTC. Protein product: CASSKSHLAGGPDEQFF.

J is TRBJ2-7 and V is TRBV25-1, with 9 bases aligning to TRBD1. Looked up from germline, CDR1 is MGHDK and CDR2 is SYGVNS. V lost 6 bases to trimming and J lost 5 bases; unmatched junction nucleotides: 11. This CDR3 comprises 15 residues. For the CDR3, the DNA is TGTGCCAGCAGCCCTAATTCGGGACAGGGCGACGAGCAGTACTTC. Its protein product is CASSPNSGQGDEQYF.

The chain uses TRBV6-5 and TRBJ2-1, with D perhaps TRBD1 (5 bases). This CDR3 is built from 15 residues. The germline V and J ends were trimmed by 0 bases and 6 bases, with 12 bases remaining between them. Germline V gene data show CDR1 as MNHEY and CDR2 as SVGAGI. This CDR3 reads CASSYSGHNLNEQFF. Written as DNA, the CDR3 is TGTGCCAGCAGTTACTCAGGACACAATCTCAATGAGCAGTTCTTC.

The CDR3 reads CASSIERGHGGYTF. In nucleotides, the CDR3 is TGTGCCAGCTCAATCGAGAGGGGGCATGGTGGCTACACCTTC. The V gene is TRBV18, the J gene TRBJ1-2; 7 bases are a match to TRBD1. Germline V gene lookup returns CDR1 KGHSH and CDR2 LQKENI. This CDR3 has 14 amino acids. V shed 5 bases and J 7 bases; nucleotides not matched to a gene: 10.

This clone was observed a few times. The V call is TRBV4-3, the J call TRBJ2-1; a possible D gene is TRBD2 (5 bases). Trimming removed 4 bases at V and 12 bases at J, with 13 bases between. In germline, CDR1 is LGHNA, CDR2 YSLEER. The CDR3 is 12 residues long. The CDR3 DNA sequence: TGCGCCAGCAGCCGCCCCGGGGAACGGCAGTTCTTC. As protein: CASSRPGERQFF.

This clone was seen a handful of times. The chain joins TRBV7-9 to TRBJ2-5; D is ambiguous. The CDR3 covers 14 residues. Per germline, CDR1 SEHNR and CDR2 FQNEAQ (reference sequence). V was trimmed by 2 bases and J by 3 bases, leaving 10 bases between them. The DNA of the CDR3 is TGTGCCAGCAGCTTAAACAGTCTCAAAGAGACCCAGTACTTC. Residues: CASSLNSLKETQYF.

The table lists this clone with a few counts. The CDR3 DNA follows: TGTGCCAGTAGTATCTGGCAGGCTGGGGCCAACGTCCTGACTTTC. Encoded protein: CASSIWQAGANVLTF. The chain couples TRBV19 to TRBJ2-6; D ambiguous. CDR3 length equals 15 residues. Trimming stripped 3 bases from V and 2 bases from J, with 8 bases between. Per germline, CDR1 LNHDA and CDR2 SQIVND (reference sequence). Looking up the rest from reference TRBV19 and TRBJ2-6 gives the full variable domain: DGGITQSPKYLFRKEGQNVTLSCEQNLNHDAMYWYRQDPGQGLRLIYYSQIVNDFQKGDIAEGYSVSREKKESFPLTVTSAQKNPTAFYLCASSIWQAGANVLTFGAGSRLTVL.

The chain combines TRBV11-2 with TRBJ2-1; TRBD1 aligns across 10 bases. The CDR3 has 17 amino acids. Germline trimming cut 0 bases from V and 7 bases from J; bases unmatched to any gene: 9. From germline, CDR1 is SGHAT and CDR2 FQNNGV. The DNA of the CDR3 is TGTGCCAGCAGCTTAGAGTTCTTCCGGGACAGGGGAAATGAGCAGTTCTTC. This gives the protein CASSLEFFRDRGNEQFF. Full variable domain (rest looked up from reference TRBV11-2 and TRBJ2-1): EAGVAQSPRYKIIEKRQSVAFWCNPISGHATLYWYQQILGQGPKLLIQFQNNGVVDDSQLPKDRFSAERLKGVDSTLKIQPAKLEDSAVYLCASSLEFFRDRGNEQFFGPGTRLTVL.

The chain is built from TRBV27 and TRBJ2-1, with 8 bases that match TRBD1. The trim removed 8 bases at V and 2 bases at J, leaving 2 bases unmatched. Germline CDR1 reads MNHEY; CDR2 reads SMNVEV (reference sequence). The CDR3 is made up of 13 amino acids. The CDR3 spells CASRTGTYNEQFF. As DNA, the CDR3 is TGTGCCAGCCGGACAGGGACCTACAATGAGCAGTTCTTC.

The V gene is TRBV11-2, the J gene TRBJ2-5, with D maybe TRBD2 (7 bases). The germline V gene has CDR1 SGHAT and CDR2 FQNNGV. This CDR3 contains 15 residues. The V gene lost 5 bases and the J gene lost 5 bases, with 18 bases spanning the gap. The CDR3 region is CASSQRGGRVETQYF. In nucleotides, the CDR3 is TGTGCCAGCAGCCAAAGAGGGGGGAGGGTGGAGACCCAGTACTTC.

This clone was counted a few times. The V and J genes are TRBV4-3 and TRBJ1-1; D is perhaps TRBD1 (6 bases). Between the trimmed V and J ends, which lost 4 bases and 0 bases, there was a span of 18 bases. The CDR3 sequence is 17 residues long. Germline V gene sequence: CDR1 LGHNA, CDR2 YSLEER. CDR3 sequence: CASSRQALGQLNTEAFF. CDR3 nucleotide sequence: TGCGCCAGCAGCCGACAAGCCCTCGGACAGTTGAACACTGAAGCTTTCTTT.

This clone has more than one count but fewer than ten. V is TRBV2 and J is TRBJ1-5; 7 nucleotides align to TRBD1. Germline V gene data show CDR1 as SNHLY and CDR2 as FYNNEI. The trim removed 7 bases at V and 4 bases at J, leaving 4 bases unmatched. The CDR3 is 13 amino acids. CDR3 DNA: TGTGCCAGCAAGGCAGGGGGGAATCAGCCCCAGCATTTT. It encodes CASKAGGNQPQHF.

The chain couples TRBV29-1 to TRBJ2-5; possibly TRBD1 for D (6 bases). Germline CDR1 SQVTM, CDR2 ANQGSEA. Trimming left V 4 bases short and J 4 bases short, with 13 bases between. There are 13 residues in the CDR3. CDR3 DNA: TGCAGCGTTGGCCAGGGGCGTATAGAGACCCAGTACTTC. It translates to CSVGQGRIETQYF.

The sample holds a few counts of this clone. The chain is built from TRBV5-1 and TRBJ2-6, with D unresolved. Between the trimmed V and J ends, which lost 3 bases and 0 bases, there was a span of 10 bases. The CDR3 spans 16 residues. CDR1 and CDR2 from the germline V gene are SGHRS and YFSETQ. In DNA, the CDR3 is TGCGCCAGCAGCTGGACCCAGAACTCTGGGGCCAACGTCCTGACTTTC. Translating it yields CASSWTQNSGANVLTF.

J is TRBJ2-2 and V is TRBV29-1; D remains unclear. Trimming took off 3 bases at V and 0 bases at J, with 8 bases between the two ends. Looked up from germline, CDR1 is SQVTM and CDR2 is ANQGSEA. The CDR3 consists of 14 residues. The CDR3 loop reads CSVDPFPNTGELFF. CDR3 bases: TGCAGCGTTGACCCGTTTCCGAACACCGGGGAGCTGTTTTTT.

In this sample, this clone turned up a few times. The chain employs TRBV30 and TRBJ1-2, with D unresolved. The CDR3 is 11 amino acids. Germline V gives CDR1 GTSNPN, CDR2 SVGIG (reference sequence). V lost 0 bases to trimming and J lost 6 bases, with 5 bases between them. The CDR3 protein is CAWSVDHGYTF. CDR3 bases: TGTGCCTGGAGTGTCGACCATGGCTACACCTTC.

This sequence joins TRBV6-6 and TRBJ2-3; 11 bases line up with TRBD2. Losses at the gene ends were 4 bases for V and 4 bases for J; bases not matched to a gene: 4. This CDR3 has 15 residues. Germline CDR1 is MNHNY and CDR2 is SVGAGI (reference sequence). The CDR3 here is CASSFLAGGADTQYF. As DNA, the CDR3 is TGTGCCAGCAGTTTCCTAGCGGGGGGAGCAGATACGCAGTATTTT.